This T cell receptor (beta chain) came from a study of T-cell memory formation after mild COVID-19. The 5'RACE method, run with constant-segment primers, produced TCR alpha and TCR beta cDNA libraries (carrying sample barcodes and UMIs). TCRdb fed the 5' RACE reads into MiXCR, producing one record per CDR3 protein. The sample comprises around 440,000 distinct CDR3 sequences, roughly 20% of which are singletons, and about 12% rests with the top ten. V was shortened by 0 bases and J by 4 bases, with 18 bases between the two germline ends. The CDR3 loop spans 17 amino acids. Germline loops: CDR1 LNHNV, CDR2 YYDKDF (reference sequence). This clonotype has more than one count but fewer than ten.

V gene TRBV15 combines with J gene TRBJ1-1; D is possibly TRBD1 (5 bases). The receptor was derived from an adult woman who had mild COVID-19 (a few samples of this study predate the infection). Cell type and time point are not known. Material: PBMCs or a T cell subset sorted from them (not recorded which). CDR3: CATSRDADTGVGTEAFF. The CDR3 region has the DNA TGTGCCACCAGCAGAGACGCGGACACGGGGGTGGGCACTGAAGCTTTCTTT.